What follows is one T cell receptor beta chain and its context. The authors ran unsorted PBMC replicate PCRs on roughly 330 ng DNA, about 30,000 T cell genomes. Unsorted PBMCs provided DNA that was sequenced on ten immunoSEQ deep assay plates. Some clones are missing from TCRdb's copy, which holds only in-frame ones; the method was immunoSEQ multiplex PCR. Here the sample spans 450,000 to 500,000 clones, roughly 80% being singletons. Researchers drew on about 100 million PBMCs for genomic DNA from unsorted samples. The data belong to a study of shared clonotypes between healthy human individuals. Germline assignment: CDR1 MNHEY and CDR2 SMNVEV (reference sequence). Between the trimmed V and J ends, which lost 5 bases and 0 bases, there was a span of 13 bases. CDR3 length: 15 residues.

This receptor was taken from a woman between 40 and 50 years old in good health. Some clones in this sample may be carry-over from other donors' samples. The genes are TRBV27 and TRBJ2-5, with D hard to call. Sequenced material: PBMCs. The CDR3: CASSELTLYQETQYF. As DNA, the CDR3 is TGTGCCAGCAGTGAACTTACGTTGTACCAAGAGACCCAGTACTTC.